This T cell receptor beta chain appears in the sequencing data of a study of T cells in Graves' hyperthyroidism and ophthalmopathy. Study-wide findings and caveats: The model forecast ophthalmopathy, anticipating it by a median approximately 6.1 months before onset.

The sample holds many counts of this clonotype. Its antigen is undetermined. Regions amplified from RNA transcripts were the TCR beta CDR3 regions. Primed by the HTBI set, a first-round RT-PCR was run on the TCR CDR3. TCRdb re-called the multiplex PCR reads with MiXCR, one entry per CDR3 protein. The sample yields around 250,000 distinct CDR3 sequences, 13% to 15% seen once. Germline CDR1 DFQATT, CDR2 SNEGSKA (reference sequence). Deletions cut 5 bases from V and 2 bases from J, with 8 bases between. The CDR3 runs 12 residues. Sequencing was performed on blood. The chain combines TRBV20-1 with TRBJ2-3; D not resolved. The clonotype was recovered from a middle-aged woman with Graves' hyperthyroidism that later progressed to Graves' ophthalmopathy. CDR3 coding DNA: TGCAGTGCTGACTCTAACACAGATACGCAGTATTTT. As protein: CSADSNTDTQYF.